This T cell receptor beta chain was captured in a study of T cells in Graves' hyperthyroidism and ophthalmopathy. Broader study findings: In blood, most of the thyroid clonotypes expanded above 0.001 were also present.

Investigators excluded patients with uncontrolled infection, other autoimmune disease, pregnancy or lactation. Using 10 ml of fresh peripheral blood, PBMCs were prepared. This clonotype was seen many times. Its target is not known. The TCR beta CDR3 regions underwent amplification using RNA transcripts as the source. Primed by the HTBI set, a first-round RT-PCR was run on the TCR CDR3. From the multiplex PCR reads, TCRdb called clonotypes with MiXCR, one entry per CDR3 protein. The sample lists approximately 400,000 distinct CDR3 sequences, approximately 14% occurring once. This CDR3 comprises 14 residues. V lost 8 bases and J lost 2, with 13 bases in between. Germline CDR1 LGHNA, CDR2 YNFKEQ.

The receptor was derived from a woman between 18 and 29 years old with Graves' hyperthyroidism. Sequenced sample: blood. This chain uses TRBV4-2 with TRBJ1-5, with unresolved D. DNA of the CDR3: TGTGCCAGCTCACAAGGTCACGGCAATCAGCCCCAGCATTTT. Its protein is CASSQGHGNQPQHF.